This T cell receptor (beta chain) was profiled in a study of blood T cells in healthy people across ages (dated by TCRdb to between 2014 and 2017). A note on the overall study: Template switching captured roughly one uniquely barcoded TCR beta cDNA molecule per two T cells in model experiments. The donors were split into four age groups: young (average 16 years), middle-aged (39), aged (roughly 65) and long-lived (over 80). The study measured age-related changes in TCR beta repertoire diversity using deep sequencing normalized with unique cDNA molecular identifiers. Two additional independent replicas of 1 million unique cDNA reads from the same blood draw were analyzed for two donors (one aged 18 to 29 and one aged 80 or older).

General findings and caveats noted by the study authors: Compared with the aged group, the long-lived group had more naive CD4+ T cells, fewer expanded clones and increased TCR diversity, a pattern suggesting age selection. There was a strong correlation between observed TCR beta diversity and the percentage of naive T cells measured by flow cytometry. Conclusive comparison of naive and antigen-experienced compartments was prevented by the profiling of bulk unsorted PBMCs. The CMV infection status of donors was not known, potentially confounding age-related changes in expanded clonotypes. Estimates of total diversity based on one million sequenced T cells were considered lower bounds and underestimates. As age increased, observed TCR beta diversity per million T cells dropped in a roughly linear way, and a significant reduction was already evident by age 40.

With respect to this clonotype: Its antigen is unknown. No base qualities exist here, and no much larger clone lies one base off it.

The donors were roughly 39 Caucasian individuals from Russia, aged roughly 6 to 90 years, who were systemically healthy. Each donor gave approximately 9.3 milliliters of peripheral blood, collected into EDTA-treated Vacutainer tubes. PBMCs were isolated by Ficoll-Paque density-gradient centrifugation, with at least 7 million obtained per sample. Trizol reagent was used to extract total RNA from the PBMCs, yielding at least 6 micrograms per sample. For every donor, flow cytometry on a PBMC aliquot measured the percentage of naive CD45RAhigh/CD27high T cells. Libraries were prepared through 5' RACE. These reads were obtained on an Illumina HiSeq 2500. The second PCR ran for about 7 to 11 cycles and used a J-beta primer mix along with a sample-barcoded 5' primer. A template-switch 5' adaptor carrying 12 random nucleotides introduced a unique molecular identifier onto each TCR beta cDNA molecule. At least 2.5 million CDR3-containing paired-end reads were obtained from each sample. All of the RNA was converted into first-strand cDNA using the Mint cDNA synthesis kit, with a TRBC-specific oligonucleotide serving as the primer. Following uracil-DNA glycosylase treatment, a first 18-cycle PCR with universal primers M1SS and BC2_uni_R was performed on all cDNA. The paper's processing steps were these. Normalization of each sample was performed by random selection of 1 million high-quality reads, each carrying a distinct molecular identifier. Reads sharing molecular identifiers were discarded rather than binned into consensus sequences. MiTCR, set to a Q25 quality threshold and the strictest error-elimination algorithm, was used for CDR3 identification, clonotype clustering and error correction. A nonparametric unseen species model using Euler transformation provided a lower-bound estimate of total TCR beta diversity. The public reads were reanalyzed by TCRdb: fastp trimming at Q25, MiXCR alignment, in-frame beta chains only. Each entry merges the rows of one CDR3 protein and shows their most common DNA and genes. TCRdb, not the original authors, processed these V and J calls. The sample table records about 540,000 distinct CDR3 sequences; 24% of these occur just once. Jointly, the top ten make up 7.5% to 9% of the sample.

Its CDR3 holds 15 amino acids, cysteine through phenylalanine. Left in the record is the CDR3 DNA by itself, 45 bases read in frame from the first base. CDR1 and CDR2 are drawn from the germline V gene: KGHDR, SFDVKD. The germline V and J ends show losses of 3 bases and 5 bases respectively, and no gene match explains 7 bases of the junction. This sample also appeared in a second study, on T cells of mothers and their children. The second source states: Nine systemically healthy Caucasian individuals, comprising three mothers and their six children, were included as donors. cDNA synthesis used all of the extracted RNA, with 1.5 ug of RNA in each 15 ul reaction. In the second PCR, sample barcodes and 2-4 random nucleotides were introduced via the M1S primer. More than 8.5 million TCR beta CDR3 reads were obtained from each mother, and roughly 3 million reads were obtained from each child. Thymic selection similarly shapes TCR recombination output in related and unrelated pairs, with minor effect from inherited differences. Normalized repertoire overlap was always slightly but never significantly higher in related than unrelated mother-child pairs. With a sensitivity of approximately 93 clones per million clonotypes, no persistent microchimeric T cell clones were detected. The study used deep NGS to compare TCR beta repertoires of mothers and children, seeking features distinguishing related mother-child pairs from unrelated individuals. The mean age was roughly 40 +/- 4 years for the mothers and approximately 11 +/- 4 years for the children. After adapter ligation with NEBNext reagents, the libraries were sequenced on Illumina HiSeq 2000 with 100+100 nt paired-end reads. To prevent cross-contamination, the mother and child libraries were prepared one month apart and sequenced in separate runs. Each donor had between about 450,000 and 2,100,000 distinct TCR beta clonotypes identified. Naive TCR beta clonotypes were estimated from low-frequency clonotypes matched to each donor's FACS-determined naive share, without sorting.

This TCR was sampled from a boy younger than 18 in good health. Sequences were obtained from blood. The rearrangement joined TRBV24-1 to TRBJ2-5; TRBD2 lines up with 8 middle nucleotides. CDR3 reads: CATSDPGGGRETQYF. The DNA sequence is as follows: TGTGCCACCAGTGATCCAGGCGGGGGGAGGGAGACCCAGTACTTC.